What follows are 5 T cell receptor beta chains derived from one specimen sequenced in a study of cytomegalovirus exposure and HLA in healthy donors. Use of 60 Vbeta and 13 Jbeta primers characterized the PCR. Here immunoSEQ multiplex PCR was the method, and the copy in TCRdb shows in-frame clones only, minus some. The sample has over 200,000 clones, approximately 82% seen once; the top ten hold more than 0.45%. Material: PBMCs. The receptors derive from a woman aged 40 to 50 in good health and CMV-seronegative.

CDR3 coding DNA: TGCGCCAGCAGCCAAGATAGCAGGGATTTGCCTCAGCCCCAGCATTTT. It translates to CASSQDSRDLPQPQHF. The chain uses TRBV4-3 and TRBJ1-5; D is perhaps TRBD1 (5 bases). CDR1 is LGHNA and CDR2 is YSLEER in the germline V gene. The CDR3 has 16 amino acids. V was pared by 0 bases and J by 6 bases, with 15 bases between.

This CDR3 reads CASSISGGDYNEQFF. Here the CDR3 DNA reads TGTGCCAGTAGTATAAGCGGGGGGGACTACAATGAGCAGTTCTTC. This chain uses TRBV19 with TRBJ2-1, with 10 bases fitting TRBD2. Germline V gene sequence: CDR1 LNHDA, CDR2 SQIVND (reference sequence). Germline trimming cut 2 bases from V and 3 bases from J; bases unmatched to any gene: 1. The CDR3 has 15 amino acids.

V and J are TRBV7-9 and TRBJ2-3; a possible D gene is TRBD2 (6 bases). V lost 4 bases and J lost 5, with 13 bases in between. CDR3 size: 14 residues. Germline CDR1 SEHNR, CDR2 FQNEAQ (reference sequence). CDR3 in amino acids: CASSSRASEDTQYF. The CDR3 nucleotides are TGTGCCAGCAGCTCCCGGGCTAGCGAAGATACGCAGTATTTT.

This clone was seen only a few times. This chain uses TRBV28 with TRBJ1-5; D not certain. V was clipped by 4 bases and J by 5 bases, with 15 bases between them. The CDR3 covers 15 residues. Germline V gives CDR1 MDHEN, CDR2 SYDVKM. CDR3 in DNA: TGTGCCAGCAGTTCCCGGCTACAGCCAGATCAGCCCCAGCATTTT. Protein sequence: CASSSRLQPDQPQHF.

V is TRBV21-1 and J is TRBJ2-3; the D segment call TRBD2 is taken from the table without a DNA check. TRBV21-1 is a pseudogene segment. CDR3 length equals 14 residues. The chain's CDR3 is CASSKTSRVFSSYF. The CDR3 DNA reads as TGTGCCAGCAGCAAGACTAGCCGGGTTTTTTCTTCCTATTTT.